The rows below give T cell receptor beta chains drawn from one sample of a study of blood T cell repertoires in COVID-19. Method: immunoSEQ multiplex PCR; TCRdb's copy keeps in-frame clones and lacks some. In the table there are over 130,000 clones, roughly 80% of which are singletons. Sequencing was done on a sample of PBMCs or T cells enriched from blood (not recorded which). These receptors all stem from a woman aged 18-35 years who had been exposed to COVID-19. The CDR3 runs from the conserved cysteine through the conserved F or W. Fields, in order: clone size, V gene, D gene, J gene, CDR3 protein, CDR3 DNA. D genes are given only for firm matches. The size of a clone is reported for some rows only, either as once, few or many, or as a class for expanded clones.

NA,TRBV19,NA,TRBJ2-2,CASKLTGSWTGELFF,TGTGCCAGTAAATTAACAGGTAGTTGGACCGGGGAGCTGTTTTTT
NA,TRBV29-1,NA,TRBJ2-1,CSVDVRSRNSYNEQFF,TGCAGCGTTGACGTGAGGTCCCGTAACTCCTACAATGAGCAGTTCTTC
few,TRBV29-1,NA,TRBJ2-1,CSVVKPNNEQFF,TGCAGCGTTGTCAAGCCTAACAATGAGCAGTTCTTC
NA,TRBV19,NA,TRBJ2-1,CASSIGTGRENNEQFF,TGTGCCAGTAGTATAGGGACCGGGAGAGAAAACAATGAGCAGTTCTTC
NA,TRBV6-2/TRBV6-3,NA,TRBJ2-7,CASSYSTYEQYF,TGTGCCAGCAGTTACTCTACCTACGAGCAGTACTTC
few,TRBV19,NA,TRBJ1-1,CASSSQGKPNTEAFF,TGTGCCAGTAGTAGTCAGGGCAAACCGAACACTGAAGCTTTCTTT
NA,TRBV9,TRBD2,TRBJ2-1,CASSVGLAGTHSYNEQFF,TGTGCCAGCAGCGTGGGACTAGCGGGCACCCACTCCTACAATGAGCAGTTCTTC
NA,TRBV27,TRBD1,TRBJ1-1,CASSKQGALSEAFF,TGTGCCAGCAGTAAACAGGGGGCGCTGTCCGAAGCTTTCTTT
NA,TRBV2,NA,TRBJ2-7,CASSERQGGEQYF,TGTGCCAGCAGTGAAAGACAGGGAGGCGAGCAGTACTTC
few,TRBV7-2,NA,TRBJ1-4,CASSRGREKLFF,TGTGCCAGCAGTCGGGGGAGAGAAAAACTGTTTTTT
NA,TRBV2,NA,TRBJ2-1,CASNRLVPDEQFF,TGTGCCAGCAATAGACTAGTCCCGGATGAGCAGTTCTTC
NA,TRBV27,NA,TRBJ2-6,CASSYQGAGANVLTF,TGTGCCAGCAGTTATCAGGGCGCTGGGGCCAACGTCCTGACTTTC
NA,TRBV6-1,TRBD1,TRBJ2-2,CASSELLAGGDTGELFF,TGTGCCAGCAGTGAACTGTTGGCAGGGGGAGACACCGGGGAGCTGTTTTTT
NA,TRBV10-3,TRBD1,TRBJ2-7,CAISDPSRDRASSYEQYF,TGTGCCATCAGTGACCCGAGCAGGGACAGGGCAAGCTCCTACGAGCAGTACTTC
NA,TRBV3-1/TRBV3-2,TRBD1,TRBJ2-7,CASSQKDRGNYEQYF,TGTGCCAGCAGCCAAAAGGACAGGGGTAATTACGAGCAGTACTTC
few,TRBV18,NA,TRBJ1-5,CASSPAPSGGNQPQHF,TGTGCCAGCTCACCCGCGCCCTCCGGGGGCAATCAGCCCCAGCATTTT
NA,TRBV7-2,NA,TRBJ2-7,CASSPGGTAGSYEQYF,TGTGCCAGCAGCCCTGGAGGGACGGCCGGCTCCTACGAGCAGTACTTC
NA,TRBV6-5,NA,TRBJ2-7,CASSALEGGYEQYF,TGTGCCAGCAGCGCCCTTGAGGGTGGCTACGAGCAGTACTTC
NA,TRBV2,NA,TRBJ1-3,CASNRQSGNTIYF,TGTGCCAGCAATCGACAGTCTGGAAACACCATATATTTT
once,TRBV28,TRBD2,TRBJ2-7,CASRTLAGDSYEQYF,TGTGCCAGCAGGACACTAGCGGGAGATTCCTACGAGCAGTACTTC
NA,TRBV5-1,NA,TRBJ2-7,CASSLETGTPYSYEQYF,TGCGCCAGCAGCTTGGAGACCGGGACTCCTTACTCCTACGAGCAGTACTTC
once,TRBV4-2,TRBD1,TRBJ1-4,CASSPGQGAKSSKLFF,TGTGCCAGCAGCCCTGGACAGGGGGCGAAGTCGTCGAAACTGTTTTTT
NA,TRBV9,NA,TRBJ2-1,CASSVDSGGSYNEQFF,TGTGCCAGCAGCGTAGATAGCGGAGGCTCCTACAATGAGCAGTTCTTC
NA,TRBV19,TRBD2,TRBJ2-1,CASHPLAGPDNEQFF,TGTGCCAGTCATCCACTAGCGGGACCTGACAATGAGCAGTTCTTC
NA,TRBV19,NA,TRBJ1-5,CASSIDGDQPQHF,TGTGCCAGTAGTATAGACGGGGATCAGCCCCAGCATTTT
few,TRBV27,TRBD1,TRBJ2-2,CASSADRAGGELFF,TGTGCCAGCAGTGCGGACAGGGCGGGCGGGGAGCTGTTTTTT
NA,TRBV11-2,NA,TRBJ2-5,CASSPIEFVQETQYF,TGTGCCAGCAGCCCTATAGAGTTTGTTCAAGAGACCCAGTACTTC
NA,TRBV7-6,NA,TRBJ2-7,CASSLAESHEQYF,TGTGCCAGCAGCTTAGCTGAGTCCCACGAGCAGTACTTC
NA,TRBV27,NA,TRBJ2-7,CASSLKDSSYEQYF,TGTGCCAGCAGTTTAAAGGACAGCTCCTACGAGCAGTACTTC
NA,TRBV10-3,NA,TRBJ2-7,CAISDGATGYASYEQYF,TGTGCCATCAGTGATGGGGCAACAGGTTACGCGTCCTACGAGCAGTACTTC
NA,TRBV7-2,NA,TRBJ2-2,CASSLPHNTGELFF,TGTGCCAGCAGCTTACCACATAACACCGGGGAGCTGTTTTTT
NA,TRBV28,TRBD2,TRBJ2-3,CASSLSWTSGTDTQYF,TGTGCCAGCAGTTTATCGTGGACTAGCGGCACAGATACGCAGTATTTT
NA,TRBV9,TRBD1,TRBJ1-1,CASSALQGAEAFF,TGTGCCAGCAGCGCCCTACAGGGGGCTGAAGCTTTCTTT
NA,TRBV9,TRBD1,TRBJ2-5,CASSSPGTGQETQYF,TGTGCCAGCAGCAGCCCCGGGACAGGACAAGAGACCCAGTACTTC
NA,TRBV19,TRBD1,TRBJ2-6,CASSHPDRGLGANVLTF,TGTGCCAGTAGTCACCCGGACAGGGGGCTTGGGGCCAACGTCCTGACTTTC
NA,TRBV21-1,NA,TRBJ2-1,CASSKPSGTFSYNEQFF,TGTGCCAGCAGCAAACCTAGCGGGACCTTCTCCTACAATGAGCAGTTCTTC
NA,TRBV5-5,NA,TRBJ1-2,CASDPQAGGANYGYTF,TGTGCCAGCGATCCCCAAGCGGGGGGGGCGAACTATGGCTACACCTTC
NA,TRBV5-6,TRBD2,TRBJ2-3,CASSIASGGDTQYF,TGTGCCAGCAGCATTGCTAGCGGGGGGGATACGCAGTATTTT
NA,TRBV13,NA,TRBJ1-2,CASSSPAGLDYGYTF,TGTGCCAGCAGCTCCCCGGCAGGGTTGGACTATGGCTACACCTTC
NA,TRBV7-6,NA,TRBJ2-2,CASSLWPGPNTGELFF,TGTGCCAGCAGCTTATGGCCAGGGCCGAACACCGGGGAGCTGTTTTTT
NA,TRBV11-3,NA,TRBJ2-6,CASSLGALGANVLTF,TGTGCCAGCAGCTTAGGCGCGCTTGGGGCCAACGTCCTGACTTTC